A single TCR beta chain is shown here with its context. It lacks a known antigen. The record has no base qualities; no much larger clone is one base away. The cohort comprised 550 to 700 healthy bone marrow donors. Cohort members were all nominally healthy when sampled, although unrecorded immune exposures were likely present. The donor was CMV seronegative and was included in the group of about 400 seronegative cohort members. A peripheral blood sample was provided by each donor, and peripheral blood mononuclear cells were used for TCR beta sequencing. The Qiagen DNeasy Blood Extraction Kit was used to extract genomic DNA from the blood cell samples. The entry originates in a study of cytomegalovirus exposure and HLA in healthy donors (dated by TCRdb to 2017 to 2019). As for the study more broadly: An earlier analysis of several hundred of the donors reported about 300 Gb of sequence data and 117 million unique TCR beta sequences obtained from roughly 180 million T cells. A separate validation cohort of some 130 different subjects was used in addition to the approximately 610-subject first cohort. In the later analysis, no new phenotypic data were used to find candidate immune exposures; instead, reliance was placed on TCR beta sequences and their occurrence across donors. An early release covering over 500 HLA-typed donors comprised 250 to 350 gigabases of sequencing data and roughly 86 million unique TCR sequences. Donor age, sex, ethnicity and CMV serostatus were compiled together with the repertoire data. To predict cytomegalovirus infection status, the study brought together high-throughput TCR immunosequencing, statistical association of individual TCRs with disease status, and machine learning. To decide whether each TCR beta V gene segment behaved as functional or pseudogenic, an earlier analysis of some 580 of the donors relied on high-throughput TCR beta sequencing. A later analysis re-examined previously published TCR beta repertoires from 600 to 700 donors and added high-resolution HLA genotyping to investigate patterns of TCR occurrence. The T cell repertoires of several hundred subjects were profiled by immunosequencing and related to cytomegalovirus serostatus. HLA typing covered class I and class II loci at four-digit resolution. Among the roughly 400 genotyped donors, around 81% belonged to the genetic ancestry cluster associated with self-reported Caucasian donors. The number of typed donors differed by locus: about 629-630 for A, B, C, DRB1 and DQB1; approximately 520 for DQA1; 606 for DPA1; and about 450 for DPB1. In a later genetic analysis, genome-wide SNP genotypes for about 55% of the roughly 670 donors were used, and that subset was treated as a discovery cohort. All discovery cohort repertoires had been generated using a single sequencing platform. The study aimed to test whether cataloging public T cell receptors could reveal signatures of past pathogen exposure. Among a few hundred genotyped donors of the cohort, an average of approximately 240,000 unique TCR beta nucleotide sequences were sequenced per donor, roughly 20% of them non-productive. Because of strong linkage in the cohort, roughly five DR-DQ haplotypes were treated as single units for association and clustering. The paper as a whole reports these results and caveats: Some IMGT-functional V segments, including TRBV6-2 and TRBV6-3, could not be told apart with the 87-base-pair reads, so those segments were excluded. In a later analysis, several top co-occurrence clusters were reported to appear linked to parvovirus B19, influenza, CMV and Epstein-Barr virus. Correlated functional status among segregating V segments might be attributable to linkage disequilibrium, but an unknown experimental factor could not be ruled out. It was suggested by the authors that the approach could potentially be generalized to other disease states and immunological phenotypes. V-gene and J-gene trimming of TCR beta chains was associated with a missense DCLRE1C variant in a later genetic analysis, and the association was replicated in an independent cohort. A cluster of highly shared sequence variants was judged likely to represent a technical artifact of the sequencing pipeline. A few of the identified cytomegalovirus-associated TCR beta chains were confirmed in vitro to be specific for cytomegalovirus antigens. In a later analysis, HLA-associated TCR beta chains showed more clonal expansion and lower generation probabilities than non-associated chains that were equally common. This cohort had only TCR beta chains sequenced, and the lack of alpha or paired-chain data limited which features could be detected. CMV serostatus was the only immune exposure information available for the cohort. In a later analysis, the rate of TCR association differed among HLA loci, with DRB1 alleles having the most associated TCRs and HLA-C alleles having the fewest. Compared with the roughly 700-donor mean, donors in an Asian-associated ancestry cluster had fewer N-insertions in productive TCRs, according to a later genetic analysis. Roughly uniform sequencing depth across donors was assumed in presence/absence analyses, although this assumption may not hold. Broadly in line with IMGT annotations, most TCR beta V segments showed up in productive rearrangements about 90% or about 30% of the time in an earlier analysis of around 600 of the donors. When HLA alleles, especially DR and DQ, strongly co-occurred, attributing TCR associations to individual alleles was difficult. The study gave a list of about 150 TCR beta chains associated with cytomegalovirus. At a false discovery rate of 0.05, a later analysis linked around 15,000 TCR beta sequences to specific HLA alleles. In both the original and validation cohorts, the classifier was reported to diagnose cytomegalovirus status with high specificity and sensitivity. According to a later analysis, most CMV-associated TCR beta chains appeared to be HLA-restricted, and the HLA associations seemed to be driven largely by CMV exposure. Because counts were too low, seventeen rarely observed V segments, including chromosome 9 orphons, were excluded from the earlier analysis of under 650 of the donors. HLA typing was unavailable for some donors at each locus, so association tests used only the typed subset. Most TCR sequences were seen in very few donors, while some public TCRs were found in many individuals. A further reported finding was that TCR beta sequences accurately predicted the HLA-A and HLA-B alleles for most subjects in the first cohort.

The library was produced with the immunoSEQ multiplex PCR assay. For the multiplex PCR, a mixture combining 60 forward primers for TCR Vbeta segments and 13 reverse primers for TCR Jbeta segments was used. The CDR3 region of rearranged TCR beta genes was amplified from genomic DNA with a multiplex PCR assay. The amplified TCR beta libraries were sequenced on the Illumina HiSeq System as 87-base-pair reads. The paper's processing steps were these. Across the 666 repertoires, a later analysis counted some 81 million unique TCR beta chains, 9.5 million to 13 million of which were shared by at least two donors. To remove PCR and sequencing errors, raw reads were error-corrected and collapsed into unique sequences using a nearest-neighbor algorithm that merged closely related sequences. CDR3 sequences were aligned to IMGT reference sequences to assign V, D and J gene segments. For a sequence to be retained, at least a six-nucleotide match to both a V gene segment and a J gene segment was required. A rearrangement was called productive if the CDR3 had no stop codons and remained in frame with V and J, and every other rearrangement was called non-productive. CDR3 was defined by IMGT convention, running from the second conserved V-encoded cysteine to the conserved J-encoded phenylalanine. Sequences without an unambiguous match to a single V gene segment were excluded from the earlier analysis of several hundred of the donors. An earlier analysis of under 750 of the donors called V segments functional above 56.7% productive rearrangements and segregating when the between-donor standard deviation exceeded 5%. A statistical classification framework was built to diagnose cytomegalovirus status from the catalog of TCR beta chain sequences. A later analysis assigned V and J genes by comparing TCR nucleotide sequences with IMGT/GENE-DB human TR gene sequences. Using the TCRdist pipeline, a later analysis assigned CDR3 sequences along with most-parsimonious VDJ recombination scenarios. A later analysis defined each TCR beta chain by its CDR3 amino acid sequence plus V-gene family, and excluded reads lacking a unique V-gene family. A later analysis removed over 500 highly shared, low-generation-probability nucleotide sequences to deal with suspected cross-contamination and a sequencing artifact. For each public chain, a later analysis derived a clonal expansion index from normalized ranks of inferred template counts within each repertoire. A later analysis computed generation probabilities with a VDJ recombination model fitted to out-of-frame rearrangements, and checked the results against IGoR. Hypergeometric tests were used in a later analysis to score TCR-TCR, TCR-HLA and TCR-CMV co-occurrence, with a repertoire-size bias correction applied to the TCR pairs. To estimate false discovery rates, a later analysis permuted the HLA or CMV assignments 20 times. In a later analysis, co-occurring TCRs were grouped with DBSCAN, and TCRdist sequence similarity was added when clustering was performed within HLA-allele-positive subsets. Repertoires with fewer than 30,000 or more than 120,000 public chains were left out of co-occurrence clustering, as were five repertoires with anomalous nucleotide sharing. TCRdb obtained this table from immuneACCESS and retained in-frame rearrangements with V and J assigned. These tables miss some clones; where compared with another copy, unresolved V genes account for less than half of the shortfall, and the remainder is unexplained. V and J calls and clone size follow that table, whereas D and trimming were derived from the DNA. The sample table shows about 150,000 clones, and 79% are seen once. The ten largest clones capture approximately 1.1% of the sample.

CDR1 and CDR2 are read off the germline V gene (reference sequence) as LNHDA and SQIVND. V and J are truncated by 10 bases and 1 base respectively, leaving an intervening sequence of 13 bases. The cysteine opens and the phenylalanine closes a CDR3 of 13 amino acids. The kept DNA is CDR3 alone, 39 bases in frame from the first base. The receptor comes from a male donor in good health and CMV-seronegative. Rearrangement joined TRBV19 to TRBJ1-2; the D segment could be TRBD1, given 6 matching bases. The sample was PBMCs. The CDR3 reads CATARGGNYGYTF. At the DNA level, the sequence is TGTGCCACAGCAAGGGGGGGTAACTATGGCTACACCTTC.